This T cell receptor (beta chain) was recorded in a study of T cells after yellow fever vaccination. Study summary: SMART-Seq v4 Ultra Low Input prepared libraries from low-cell fractions. General study findings and limits: Booster samples showed a return of most primary-vaccination clones (roughly 96% CD4, 88% CD8). The secondary response was weaker, and its peak arrived faster, on day 5 versus 15.

TCRdb called the 5' RACE reads again in MiXCR, with one record for every CDR3 protein. Seen here are roughly 400,000 distinct CDR3 sequences, roughly a sixth observed once, and the top ten hold roughly a sixth. The CDR3 is 15 amino acids. Trimming left V 4 bases short and J 2 bases short, with 15 bases between. In germline, CDR1 is SGHVS, CDR2 FQNEAQ. This clonotype was detected ten times or more. Its antigen is as yet unknown. V is TRBV7-8 and J is TRBJ2-7; D perhaps matches TRBD1 (6 bases). This sample comprised PBMCs, obtained before the yellow fever booster vaccination. The clonotype originates from a man aged 18 to 29 who received the YFV17D yellow fever vaccine. The CDR3 region has the DNA TGTGCCAGCAGCTCAGTGTTCACAGGGCCCTACGAGCAGTACTTC. Translation gives CASSSVFTGPYEQYF. The whole variable domain, remainder taken from reference TRBV7-8 and TRBJ2-7, is GAGVSQSPRYKVAKRGQDVALRCDPISGHVSLFWYQQALGQGPEFLTYFQNEAQLDKSGLPSDRFFAERPEGSVSTLKIQRTQQEDSAVYLCASSSVFTGPYEQYFGPGTRLTVT.